The present T cell receptor (beta chain) was sequenced within a study of T cells in Graves' hyperthyroidism and ophthalmopathy. Amplification targeted TCR beta CDR3 regions from RNA transcripts. Carried out on the TCR CDR3, a first-round RT-PCR used the HTBI primer set. TCRdb used MiXCR to reprocess the multiplex PCR reads, holding one entry per CDR3 protein. The table includes some 350,000 distinct CDR3 sequences, 15% to 19% detected once. The germline CDR1 and CDR2 sequences are SGHTA and FQGNSA. The V and J ends lost 3 bases and 5 bases respectively, with 13 bases between them. This CDR3 has 14 residues.

The specimen was blood. This TCR was sampled from a woman under 30 with Graves' hyperthyroidism that later progressed to Graves' ophthalmopathy. V is TRBV7-2 and J is TRBJ2-5; D is unresolved. The CDR3 sequence: CASSFSVFVETQYF. The CDR3 nucleotides read TGTGCCAGCAGCTTTTCGGTTTTTGTTGAGACCCAGTACTTC.